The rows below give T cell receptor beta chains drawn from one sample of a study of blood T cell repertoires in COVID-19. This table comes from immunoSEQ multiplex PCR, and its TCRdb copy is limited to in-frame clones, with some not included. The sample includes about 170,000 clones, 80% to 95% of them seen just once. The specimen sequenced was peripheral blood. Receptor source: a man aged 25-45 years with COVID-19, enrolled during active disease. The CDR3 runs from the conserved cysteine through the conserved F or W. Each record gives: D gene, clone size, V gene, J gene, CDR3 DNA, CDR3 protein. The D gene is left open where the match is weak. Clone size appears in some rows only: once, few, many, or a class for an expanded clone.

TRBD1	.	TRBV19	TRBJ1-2	TGTGCCAGTAGTACGAGGAGGGGACAGGGGGCTGATGGCTACACCTTC	CASSTRRGQGADGYTF
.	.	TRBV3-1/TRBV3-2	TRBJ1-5	TGTGCCAGCAGCCAAGAGTCAGGGTATCAGCCCCAGCATTTT	CASSQESGYQPQHF
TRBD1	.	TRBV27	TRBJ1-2	TGTGCCAGCACATCCGGGACAGGGGATCCTAACTATGGCTACACCTTC	CASTSGTGDPNYGYTF
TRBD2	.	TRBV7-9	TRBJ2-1	TGTGCCAGCAGCCCGAAGGCCTCGGGGGGGAGGACATACAATGAGCAGTTCTTC	CASSPKASGGRTYNEQFF
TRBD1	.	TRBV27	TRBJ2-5	TGTGCCAGCAGTTTACAGGGGGAAGAGACCCAGTACTTC	CASSLQGEETQYF
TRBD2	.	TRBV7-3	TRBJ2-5	TGTGCCAGCAGTCCTCTTAGCGGGCGACAAGAGACCCAGTACTTC	CASSPLSGRQETQYF
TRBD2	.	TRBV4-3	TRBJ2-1	TGCGCCAGCAGCCAAGACTGGACTAGCGTAACCCATGAGCAGTTCTTC	CASSQDWTSVTHEQFF
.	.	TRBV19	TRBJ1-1	TGTGCCAGTAGTTCTCCAGGGTTATACACTGAAGCTTTCTTT	CASSSPGLYTEAFF
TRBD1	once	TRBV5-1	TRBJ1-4	TGCGCCAGCAGCCCAGAGCCGACAGGGGGCAATGAAAAACTGTTTTTT	CASSPEPTGGNEKLFF
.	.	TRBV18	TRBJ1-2	TGTGCCAGCTCACCACCGCCAGGGGATGCGGGCTACACCTTC	CASSPPPGDAGYTF
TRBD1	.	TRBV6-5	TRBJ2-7	TGTGCCAGCAGTTACTCTACGGGACAGGGGTCCGAGCAGTACTTC	CASSYSTGQGSEQYF
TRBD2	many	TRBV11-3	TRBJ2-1	TGTGCCAGCAGCTTAAAGAGCGGGGGCTACAATGAGCAGTTCTTC	CASSLKSGGYNEQFF
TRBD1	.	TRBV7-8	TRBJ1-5	TGTGCCAGCAGCTTAACAGGGGGCACGGGAGGTCAGCCCCAGCATTTT	CASSLTGGTGGQPQHF
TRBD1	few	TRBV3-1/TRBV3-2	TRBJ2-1	TGTGCCAGCAGCCAACCGGGACAGGGGGCTTATGAGCAGTTCTTC	CASSQPGQGAYEQFF
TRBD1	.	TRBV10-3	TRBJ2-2	TGTGCCATCAGTAGAGGGACAGGGCCCCCAGAGGGGGAGCTGTTTTTT	CAISRGTGPPEGELFF
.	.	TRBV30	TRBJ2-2	TGTGCCTGGAAGCAGAACCAGGAGAGGGTCACCGGGGAGCTGTTTTTT	CAWKQNQERVTGELFF
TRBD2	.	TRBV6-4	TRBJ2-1	TGTGCCAGCAGTGACTCAGCGGGGGCCTACAATGAGCAGTTCTTC	CASSDSAGAYNEQFF
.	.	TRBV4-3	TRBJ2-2	TGCGCCAGCAGCCAAGATAAAGCTCGCACCGGGGAGCTGTTTTTT	CASSQDKARTGELFF
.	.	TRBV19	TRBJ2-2	TGTGCCAGTAGTATAGATAGACTGACCGGGGAGCTGTTTTTT	CASSIDRLTGELFF
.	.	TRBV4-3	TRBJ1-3	TGCGCCAGCAGCCAAGAGGGGCGGGGCAACACCATATATTTT	CASSQEGRGNTIYF
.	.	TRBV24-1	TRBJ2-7	TGTGCCACCAGTCTTTCAGGGCTATACGAGCAGTACTTC	CATSLSGLYEQYF
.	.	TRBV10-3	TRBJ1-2	TGTGCCATCACGTCTACAGGAAACTATGGCTACACCTTC	CAITSTGNYGYTF
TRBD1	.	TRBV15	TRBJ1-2	TGTGCCACCAGCAGAGGTTTGGGGCAGGGGGAGAGGGGCTACACCTTC	CATSRGLGQGERGYTF
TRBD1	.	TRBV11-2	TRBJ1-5	TGTGCCAGCAGCTTAGTAGGGGCAGGGGGCTGCAATCAGCCCCAGCATTTT	CASSLVGAGGCNQPQHF
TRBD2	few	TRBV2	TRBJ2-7	TGTGCCAGCAGTGAGTTGCGGGAGACTCCCGAGCAGTACTTC	CASSELRETPEQYF
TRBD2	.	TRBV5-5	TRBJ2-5	TGTGCCAGCAGCTTGATTTCTAGCGGGGGGGAGACCCAGTACTTC	CASSLISSGGETQYF
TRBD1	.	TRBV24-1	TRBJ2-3	TGTGCCACCAGTGATTACAGGGGAGATACGCAGTATTTT	CATSDYRGDTQYF
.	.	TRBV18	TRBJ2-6	TGTGCCAGCTCAACGACTTCTGGGGCCAACGTCCTGACTTTC	CASSTTSGANVLTF
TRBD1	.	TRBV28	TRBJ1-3	TGTGCCAGCAGTGAAGCCGGGGGGGGACAGAGCTCTGGAAACACCATATATTTT	CASSEAGGGQSSGNTIYF
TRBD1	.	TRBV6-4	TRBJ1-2	TGTGCCAGCAGAATTACCCCCGGGACAGGGGGCGGAGGCTACACCTTC	CASRITPGTGGGGYTF
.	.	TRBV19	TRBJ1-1	TGTGCCAGTAGCCAGTGGTCCGGCGGATTAAGAAAGAACACTGAAGCTTTCTTT	CASSQWSGGLRKNTEAFF
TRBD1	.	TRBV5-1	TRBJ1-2	TGCGCCAGCAGCTTGGCCCCGGACAGGGCAGGATATGGCTACACCTTC	CASSLAPDRAGYGYTF
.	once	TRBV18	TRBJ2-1	TGTGCCAGCTCACCAGGAGGGAGCTCCTACAATGAGCAGTTCTTC	CASSPGGSSYNEQFF
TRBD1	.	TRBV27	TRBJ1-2	TGTGCCAGCAGTGCTTACGGGACAGAAGATGCTAACTATGGCTACACCTTC	CASSAYGTEDANYGYTF
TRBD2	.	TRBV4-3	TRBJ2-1	TGCGCCAGCAGCCAAGATCGAGATTTCTGGCGGGGGGCTTACAATGAGCAGTTCTTC	CASSQDRDFWRGAYNEQFF
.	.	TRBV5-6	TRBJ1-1	TGTGCCAGCAGCCTCAGGGAAGAGTACACTGAAGCTTTCTTT	CASSLREEYTEAFF
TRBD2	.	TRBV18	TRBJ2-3	TGTGCCAGCTCACCGGATGGGACTAGTCCCACAGATACGCAGTATTTT	CASSPDGTSPTDTQYF
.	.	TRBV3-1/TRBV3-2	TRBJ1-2	TGTGCCAGCAGCGATACACAGCGGAACTATGGCTACACCTTC	CASSDTQRNYGYTF
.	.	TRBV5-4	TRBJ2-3	TGTGCCAGCAGCCGTTACACAGATACGCAGTATTTT	CASSRYTDTQYF
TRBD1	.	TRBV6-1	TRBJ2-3	TGTGCCAGCAGTGAAATTTTCGGGACAGGGGATACGCAGTATTTT	CASSEIFGTGDTQYF
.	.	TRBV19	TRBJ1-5	TGTGCCAGTCGAGGGGGTGGAAATCAGCCCCAGCATTTT	CASRGGGNQPQHF